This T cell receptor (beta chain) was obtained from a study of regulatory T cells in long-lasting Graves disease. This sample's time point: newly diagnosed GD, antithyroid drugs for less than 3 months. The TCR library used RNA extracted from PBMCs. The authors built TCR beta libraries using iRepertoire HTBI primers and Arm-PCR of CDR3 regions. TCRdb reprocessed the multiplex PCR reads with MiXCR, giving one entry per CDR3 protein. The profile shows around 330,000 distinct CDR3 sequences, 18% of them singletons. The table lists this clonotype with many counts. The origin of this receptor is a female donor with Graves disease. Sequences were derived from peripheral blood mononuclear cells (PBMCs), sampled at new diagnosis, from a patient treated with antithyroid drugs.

CDR3 loop: CATGGGGTDTQYF. CDR3 nucleotide sequence: TGCGCCACCGGTGGAGGGGGCACAGATACGCAGTATTTT. The chain joins TRBV5-1 to TRBJ2-3, with a possible D match to TRBD2 (6 bases). Trimming cost V 9 bases and J 1 base, with 12 bases left between them. This CDR3 has 13 amino acids. The germline CDR1 and CDR2 sequences are SGHRS and YFSETQ.